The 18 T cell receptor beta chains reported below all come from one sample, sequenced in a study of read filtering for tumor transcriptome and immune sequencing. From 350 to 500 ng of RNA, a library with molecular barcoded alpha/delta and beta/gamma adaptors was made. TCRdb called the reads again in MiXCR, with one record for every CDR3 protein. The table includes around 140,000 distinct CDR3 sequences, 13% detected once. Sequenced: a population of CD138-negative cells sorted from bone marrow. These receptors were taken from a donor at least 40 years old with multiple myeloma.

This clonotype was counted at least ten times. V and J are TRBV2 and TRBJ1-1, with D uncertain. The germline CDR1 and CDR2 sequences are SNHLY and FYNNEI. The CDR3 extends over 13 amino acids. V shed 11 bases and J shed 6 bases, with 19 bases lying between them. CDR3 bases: TGTGCCTGCCTGGGGTCCCCATGGGCTGAAGCTTTCTTT. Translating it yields CACLGSPWAEAFF.

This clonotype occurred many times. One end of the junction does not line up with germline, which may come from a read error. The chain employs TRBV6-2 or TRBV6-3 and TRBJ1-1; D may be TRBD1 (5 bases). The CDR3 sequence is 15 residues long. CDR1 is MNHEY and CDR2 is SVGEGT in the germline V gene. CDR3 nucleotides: TGTGCCAGCAGTTACCTGGGGGAGAAGAACATTGAAGCTTTCTTT. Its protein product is CASSYLGEKNIEAFF.

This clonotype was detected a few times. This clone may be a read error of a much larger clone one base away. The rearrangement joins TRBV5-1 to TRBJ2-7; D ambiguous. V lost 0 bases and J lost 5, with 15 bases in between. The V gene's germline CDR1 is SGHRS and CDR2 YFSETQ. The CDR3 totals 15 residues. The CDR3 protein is CASSLERSPRNEQYF. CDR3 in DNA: TGCGCCAGCAGCTTGGAACGGTCCCCTAGGAACGAGCAGTACTTC.

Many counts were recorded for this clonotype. The CDR3 loop is CASKKSARQETQYF. The CDR3 DNA sequence: TGTGCCAGCAAAAAGTCTGCCAGACAAGAGACCCAGTACTTC. This chain links TRBV6-1 with TRBJ2-5; D not resolved. In germline, CDR1 is MNHNS, CDR2 SASEGT. The CDR3 consists of 14 residues. Trimming left V 7 bases short and J 2 bases short, with 14 bases between.

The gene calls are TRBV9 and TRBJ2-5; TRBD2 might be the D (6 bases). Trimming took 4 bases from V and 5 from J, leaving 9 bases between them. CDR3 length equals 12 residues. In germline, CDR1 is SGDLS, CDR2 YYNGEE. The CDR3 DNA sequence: TGTGCCAGCAGCCCGGGGAGGGAGACCCAGTACTTC. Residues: CASSPGRETQYF. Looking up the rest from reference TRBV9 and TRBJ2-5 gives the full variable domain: DSGVTQTPKHLITATGQRVTLRCSPRSGDLSVYWYQQSLDQGLQFLIQYYNGEERAKGNILERFSAQQFPDLHSELNLSSLELGDSALYFCASSPGRETQYFGPGTRLLVL.

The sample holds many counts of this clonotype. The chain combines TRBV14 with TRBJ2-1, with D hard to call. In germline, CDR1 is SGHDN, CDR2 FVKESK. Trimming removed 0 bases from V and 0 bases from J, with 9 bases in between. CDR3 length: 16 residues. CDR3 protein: CASSQDWRSSYNEQFF. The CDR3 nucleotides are TGTGCCAGCAGCCAAGATTGGAGAAGCTCCTACAATGAGCAGTTCTTC. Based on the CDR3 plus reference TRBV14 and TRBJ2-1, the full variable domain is EAGVTQFPSHSVIEKGQTVTLRCDPISGHDNLYWYRRVMGKEIKFLLHFVKESKQDESGMPNNRFLAERTGGTYSTLKVQPAELEDSGVYFCASSQDWRSSYNEQFFGPGTRLTVL.

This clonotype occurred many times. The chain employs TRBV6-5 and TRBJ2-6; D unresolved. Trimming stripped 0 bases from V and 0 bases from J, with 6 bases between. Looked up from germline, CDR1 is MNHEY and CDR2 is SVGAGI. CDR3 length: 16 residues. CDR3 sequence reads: CASSYSEDSGANVLTF. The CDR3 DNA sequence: TGTGCCAGCAGTTACTCGGAAGACTCTGGGGCCAACGTCCTGACTTTC.

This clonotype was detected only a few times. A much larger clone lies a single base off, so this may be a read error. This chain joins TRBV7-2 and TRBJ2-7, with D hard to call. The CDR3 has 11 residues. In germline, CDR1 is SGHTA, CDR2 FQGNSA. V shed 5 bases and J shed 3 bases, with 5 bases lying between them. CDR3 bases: TGTGCCAGCAGCCCAGACTACGAGCAGTACTTC. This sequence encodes CASSPDYEQYF.

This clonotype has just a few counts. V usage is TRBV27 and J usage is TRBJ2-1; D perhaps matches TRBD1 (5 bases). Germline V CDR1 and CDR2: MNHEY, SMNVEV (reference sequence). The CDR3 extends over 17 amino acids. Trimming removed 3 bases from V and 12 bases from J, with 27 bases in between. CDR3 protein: CASSLIGDRPNIGVQFF. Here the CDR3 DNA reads TGTGCCAGCAGTTTGATCGGCGACAGACCAAACATCGGTGTGCAGTTCTTC.

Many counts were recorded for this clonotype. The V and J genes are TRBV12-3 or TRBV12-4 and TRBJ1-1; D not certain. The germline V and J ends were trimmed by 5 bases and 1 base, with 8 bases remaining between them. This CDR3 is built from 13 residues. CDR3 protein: CASSPDGNTEAFF. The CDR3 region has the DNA TGTGCCAGCAGTCCGGACGGGAACACTGAAGCTTTCTTT.

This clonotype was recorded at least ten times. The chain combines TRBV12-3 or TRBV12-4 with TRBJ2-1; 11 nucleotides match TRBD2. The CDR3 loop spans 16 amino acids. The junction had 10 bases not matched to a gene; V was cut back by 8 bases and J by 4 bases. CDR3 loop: CASRQVTSGAYNEQFF. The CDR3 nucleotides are TGTGCCAGCCGTCAAGTGACTAGCGGGGCATACAATGAGCAGTTCTTC.

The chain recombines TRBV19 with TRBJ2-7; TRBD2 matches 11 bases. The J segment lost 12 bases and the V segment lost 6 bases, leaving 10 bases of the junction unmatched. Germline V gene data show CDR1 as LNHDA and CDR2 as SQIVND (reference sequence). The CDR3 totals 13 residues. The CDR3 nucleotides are TGTGCCAGTAGAGGTAATAGCGGGGGGGCCATGTACTTC. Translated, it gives CASRGNSGGAMYF. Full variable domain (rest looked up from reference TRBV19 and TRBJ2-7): DGGITQSPKYLFRKEGQNVTLSCEQNLNHDAMYWYRQDPGQGLRLIYYSQIVNDFQKGDIAEGYSVSREKKESFPLTVTSAQKNPTAFYLCASRGNSGGAMYFGPGTRLTVT.

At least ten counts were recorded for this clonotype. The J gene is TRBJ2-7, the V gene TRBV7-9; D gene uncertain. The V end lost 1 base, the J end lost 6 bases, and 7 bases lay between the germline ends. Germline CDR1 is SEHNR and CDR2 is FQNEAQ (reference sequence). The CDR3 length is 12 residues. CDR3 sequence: CASSLERREQYF. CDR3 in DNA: TGTGCCAGCAGCTTAGAAAGACGCGAGCAGTACTTC.

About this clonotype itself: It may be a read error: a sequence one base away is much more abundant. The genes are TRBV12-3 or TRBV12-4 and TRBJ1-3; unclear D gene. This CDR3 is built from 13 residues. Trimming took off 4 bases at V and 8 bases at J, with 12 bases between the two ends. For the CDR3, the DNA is TGTGCCAGCAGTTCAGGTCAGGCGGACACCATATATTTT. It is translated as CASSSGQADTIYF.

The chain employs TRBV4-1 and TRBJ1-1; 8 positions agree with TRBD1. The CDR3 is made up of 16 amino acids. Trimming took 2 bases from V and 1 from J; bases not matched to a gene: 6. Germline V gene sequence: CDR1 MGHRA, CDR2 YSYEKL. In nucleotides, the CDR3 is TGCGCCAGCAGCCAAAAATGGGGACAGGCGAACACTGAAGCTTTCTTT. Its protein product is CASSQKWGQANTEAFF.

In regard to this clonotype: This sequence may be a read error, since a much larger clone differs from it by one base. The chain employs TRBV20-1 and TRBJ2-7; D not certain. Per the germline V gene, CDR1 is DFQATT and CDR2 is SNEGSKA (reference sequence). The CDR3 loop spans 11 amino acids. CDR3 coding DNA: TGCAGTGTTAGAAAAGACTACGAGCAGTACTTC. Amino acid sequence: CSVRKDYEQYF.

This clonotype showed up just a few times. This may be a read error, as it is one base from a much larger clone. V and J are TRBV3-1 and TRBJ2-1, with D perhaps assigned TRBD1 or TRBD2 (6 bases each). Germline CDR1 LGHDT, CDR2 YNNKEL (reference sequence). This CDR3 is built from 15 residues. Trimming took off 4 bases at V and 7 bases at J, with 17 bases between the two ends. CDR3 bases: TGTGCCAGCAGCCTAGGGGGGATAAGATATAATGAGCAGTTCTTC. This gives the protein CASSLGGIRYNEQFF.

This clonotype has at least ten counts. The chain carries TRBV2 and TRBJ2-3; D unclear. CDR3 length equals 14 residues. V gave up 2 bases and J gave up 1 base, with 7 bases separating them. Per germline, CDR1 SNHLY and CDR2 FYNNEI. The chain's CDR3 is CASSESRRTDTQYF. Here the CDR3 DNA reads TGTGCCAGCAGTGAATCCCGCCGCACAGATACGCAGTATTTT.